This entry concerns a single T cell receptor (beta chain). From the multiplex PCR reads, TCRdb called clonotypes with MiXCR, one entry per CDR3 protein. The sample has tens of thousands of distinct CDR3 sequences, 57% seen once. The record originates from a study of breast tumors, draining lymph nodes, adjacent tissues. The germline V and J ends were trimmed by 1 base and 1 base, with 8 bases remaining between them. The CDR3 loop spans 15 amino acids. CDR1 is SGHDT, CDR2 YYEEEE, per germline. The V and J genes are TRBV5-6 and TRBJ1-4; no definite D call. Sequencing used breast tumor tissue. This sequence was found in a female donor with breast cancer. Some clones in this sample may be carry-over from other donors' samples. The CDR3 sequence: CASSLTGLTNEKLFF. DNA of the CDR3: TGTGCCAGCAGCTTGACCGGACTAACTAATGAAAAACTGTTTTTT. Full variable domain (remainder filled in from reference TRBV5-6 and TRBJ1-4): DAGVTQSPTHLIKTRGQQVTLRCSPKSGHDTVSWYQQALGQGPQFIFQYYEEEERQRGNFPDRFSGHQFPNYSSELNVNALLLGDSALYLCASSLTGLTNEKLFFGSGTQLSVL.